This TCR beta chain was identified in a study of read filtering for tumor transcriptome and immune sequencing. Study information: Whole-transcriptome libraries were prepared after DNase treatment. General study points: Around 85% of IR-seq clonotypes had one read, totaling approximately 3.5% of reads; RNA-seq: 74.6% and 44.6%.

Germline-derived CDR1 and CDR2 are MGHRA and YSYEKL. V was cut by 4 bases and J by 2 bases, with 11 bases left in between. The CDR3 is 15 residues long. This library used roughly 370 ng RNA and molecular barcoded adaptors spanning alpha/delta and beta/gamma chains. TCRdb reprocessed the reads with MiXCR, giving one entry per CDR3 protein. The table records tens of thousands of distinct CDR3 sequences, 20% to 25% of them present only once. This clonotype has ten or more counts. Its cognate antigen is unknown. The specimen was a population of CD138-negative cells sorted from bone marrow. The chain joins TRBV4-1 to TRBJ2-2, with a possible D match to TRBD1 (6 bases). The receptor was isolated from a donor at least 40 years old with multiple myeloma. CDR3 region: CASSPQDRNTGELFF. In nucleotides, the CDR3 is TGCGCCAGCAGCCCACAGGACAGAAACACCGGGGAGCTGTTTTTT.